Following are 17 T cell receptor beta chains from one sample sequenced in a study of control samples from healthy donors and cancer patients. Assay used: immunoSEQ multiplex PCR; TCRdb lists only in-frame clones, some missing. The table includes about 180,000 clones, 85% to 95% detected once. The specimen was blood. These receptors came from a young man in good health.

The chain uses TRBV6-2 or TRBV6-3 and TRBJ2-5; tentatively, D is TRBD1 or TRBD2 (5 bases each). V gave up 4 bases and J gave up 2 bases, with 14 bases separating them. The germline CDR1 and CDR2 sequences are MNHEY and SVGEGT. This CDR3 spans 15 amino acids. DNA of the CDR3: TGTGCCAGCAGTTCATTCACGGGGCAACAAGAGACCCAGTACTTC. As protein: CASSSFTGQQETQYF.

The J gene is TRBJ1-3, the V gene TRBV15, with TRBD1 matching 7 bases. The germline gives CDR1 LNHNV, CDR2 YYDKDF (reference sequence). Unmatched junction bases numbered 3, after V lost 7 bases and J lost 3 bases. The CDR3 is 13 residues long. The CDR3 is CATNRGGGNTIYF. The CDR3 nucleotides read TGTGCCACCAACAGGGGTGGTGGAAACACCATATATTTT.

V gene TRBV5-1 combines with J gene TRBJ2-7; D might be TRBD1 (6 bases). The germline CDR1 and CDR2 sequences are SGHRS and YFSETQ. Trimming cost V 0 bases and J 3 bases, with 16 bases left between them. The CDR3 is made up of 16 amino acids. Written as DNA, the CDR3 is TGCGCCAGCAGCTTGGCGGGCCAGGGGTCGAGCTACGAGCAGTACTTC. It translates to CASSLAGQGSSYEQYF.

This chain uses TRBV11-2 with TRBJ2-1; D might be TRBD2 (6 bases). The CDR3 has 14 residues. V lost 9 bases, J lost 6 bases, and 18 bases lay in between. In germline, CDR1 is SGHAT, CDR2 FQNNGV. The CDR3 loop reads CASNEGQGGNEQFF. The CDR3 region has the DNA TGTGCCAGTAATGAGGGGCAGGGAGGCAATGAGCAGTTCTTC.

This clone was detected once. CDR3 residues: CASSQLAASGNTIYF. The DNA for the CDR3 is TGCGCCAGCAGTCAATTAGCCGCTTCTGGAAACACCATATATTTT. The chain is built from TRBV23-1 and TRBJ1-3, with D unclear. TRBV23-1 is reported as an ORF; its role is uncertain. The CDR3 consists of 15 residues. The V end was cut by 1 base, the J end by 1 base, with 8 bases between.

The chain links TRBV27 to TRBJ1-2, with TRBD1 matching over 12 bases. This CDR3 contains 13 residues. Germline trimming cut 8 bases from V and 6 bases from J; bases unmatched to any gene: 4. The V gene's germline CDR1 is MNHEY and CDR2 SMNVEV (reference sequence). CDR3 sequence: CASGGQGANGYTF. The CDR3 DNA follows: TGTGCCAGCGGGGGACAGGGGGCGAATGGCTACACCTTC.

The chain employs TRBV24-1 and TRBJ1-5; 7 nucleotides line up with TRBD1. The junction had 17 bases not matched to a gene; V was cut back by 8 bases and J by 8 bases. This CDR3 has 16 residues. Per the germline V gene, CDR1 is KGHDR and CDR2 is SFDVKD. The CDR3 sequence: CATTPNKGQAWEPQHF. The CDR3 DNA sequence: TGTGCCACCACCCCGAATAAAGGACAGGCCTGGGAGCCCCAGCATTTT.

The chain couples TRBV19 to TRBJ2-7, with D possibly being TRBD1 (5 bases). The CDR3 runs to 16 residues. V was cut by 1 base and J by 0 bases, with 13 bases left in between. Germline CDR1 is LNHDA and CDR2 is SQIVND (reference sequence). CDR3 sequence reads: CASSIGGPGSSYEQYF. DNA for the CDR3: TGTGCCAGTAGTATAGGGGGCCCAGGAAGCTCCTACGAGCAGTACTTC.

This clone was counted a single time. V gene TRBV6-2 or TRBV6-3 combines with J gene TRBJ1-1; TRBD1 is a possible D gene (6 bases). Germline CDR1 is MNHEY and CDR2 is SVGEGT. The CDR3 contains 16 residues. Trimming stripped 4 bases from V and 0 bases from J, with 15 bases between. The CDR3, as DNA: TGTGCCAGCAGTTGGACAGTATTATTGATGAACACTGAAGCTTTCTTT. Its translation: CASSWTVLLMNTEAFF.

The chain uses TRBV15 and TRBJ2-5; 9 bases fit TRBD2. Per germline, CDR1 LNHNV and CDR2 YYDKDF (reference sequence). The CDR3 contains 16 residues. Germline trimming cut 4 bases from V and 5 bases from J; bases unmatched to any gene: 11. CDR3 in amino acids: CATSTGGGRGEETQYF. Written as DNA, the CDR3 is TGTGCCACCAGCACGGGTGGCGGGAGGGGGGAGGAGACCCAGTACTTC.

The chain recombines TRBV7-9 with TRBJ1-1; 8 nucleotides line up with TRBD1. Losses at the gene ends were 8 bases for V and 5 bases for J; bases not matched to a gene: 7. This CDR3 spans 13 amino acids. Germline V gives CDR1 SEHNR, CDR2 FQNEAQ (reference sequence). This chain's CDR3 is CASGGTGKTEAFF. The DNA for the CDR3 is TGTGCCAGCGGGGGGACAGGCAAGACTGAAGCTTTCTTT.

J is TRBJ1-5 and V is TRBV7-3; D might be TRBD1 (6 bases). This CDR3 has 15 amino acids. The germline gives CDR1 SGHTA, CDR2 FQGTGA. Trimming shortened V by 2 bases and J by 5 bases, and 13 bases separated the two germline ends. This CDR3 reads CASSLRAGVHQPQHF. CDR3 DNA: TGTGCCAGCAGCTTACGGGCAGGGGTTCATCAGCCCCAGCATTTT.

V gene TRBV6-2 or TRBV6-3 combines with J gene TRBJ1-5; TRBD1 matches 7 bases. V gave up 0 bases and J gave up 0 bases; unmatched junction bases: 2. This CDR3 comprises 16 residues. Germline V gene lookup returns CDR1 MNHEY and CDR2 SVGEGT. The CDR3 region is CASSYSGQLSNQPQHF. The CDR3 DNA is TGTGCCAGCAGTTACTCGGGACAGCTTAGCAATCAGCCCCAGCATTTT.

This clone appeared once. The chain is built from TRBV7-2 and TRBJ2-5, with D perhaps matching TRBD1 or TRBD2 (5 bases each). This CDR3 comprises 15 residues. Deletions cut 3 bases from V and 4 bases from J, with 15 bases between. Germline V gene data show CDR1 as SGHTA and CDR2 as FQGNSA. CDR3 sequence: CASSFGQGGGETQYF. The CDR3 nucleotides are TGTGCCAGCAGCTTCGGTCAGGGTGGGGGAGAGACCCAGTACTTC.

The V and J genes are TRBV7-8 and TRBJ2-1; 7 nucleotides line up with TRBD2. Germline CDR1 reads SGHVS; CDR2 reads FQNEAQ. This CDR3 is built from 16 residues. The junction had 8 bases not matched to a gene; V was cut back by 1 base and J by 5 bases. For the CDR3, the DNA is TGTGCCAGCAGCTTAGTCTGGTCTAGCGGTAACAATGAGCAGTTCTTC. Translation gives CASSLVWSSGNNEQFF.

The gene calls are TRBV27 and TRBJ1-4, with D possibly TRBD1 on 5 matching bases. The CDR3 totals 14 residues. CDR1 is MNHEY, CDR2 SMNVEV, per germline (reference sequence). The V gene lost 5 bases and the J gene lost 7 bases, with 14 bases spanning the gap. CDR3 protein: CASSPTGTPEKLFF. CDR3 nucleotides: TGTGCCAGCAGTCCCACCGGGACGCCTGAAAAACTGTTTTTT.

The CDR3: CASSLRTGYEQYF. The CDR3 DNA follows: TGTGCCAGCAGCTTACGGACAGGCTACGAGCAGTACTTC. This sequence joins TRBV7-9 and TRBJ2-7; 7 bases map to TRBD1. CDR1 is SEHNR and CDR2 is FQNEAQ in the germline V gene (reference sequence). This CDR3 is built from 13 residues. Trimming at V came to 2 bases and at J to 3 bases, leaving 1 base not matched to a gene.